These 22 T cell receptor beta chains share one sample of origin, sequenced in a study of OX40 agonist ivuxolimab in advanced cancers. Libraries were prepared by immunoSEQ multiplex PCR; TCRdb keeps only in-frame clonotypes and omits some of them. The sample lists tens of thousands of clones; approximately 87% were seen once. The sample was CD4+ or CD8+ T cells sorted from blood, taken in a trial of the OX40 agonist ivuxolimab. Receptor source: an adult with an advanced solid tumor such as melanoma, head and neck, liver or kidney cancer.

The chain couples TRBV28 to TRBJ1-2; D is perhaps TRBD1 (6 bases). Germline loops: CDR1 MDHEN, CDR2 SYDVKM. Trimming took 8 bases from V and 7 from J, leaving 14 bases between them. This CDR3 is 12 amino acids long. The CDR3 region has the DNA TGTGCCAGCCGGGAGAGGGGGGGTGGCTACACCTTC. It translates to CASRERGGGYTF.

This chain connects TRBV7-9 to TRBJ2-7; D perhaps matches TRBD1 (5 bases). CDR1 is SEHNR, CDR2 FQNEAQ, per germline (reference sequence). Trimming cost V 7 bases and J 6 bases, with 10 bases left between them. The CDR3 is 11 amino acids. DNA of the CDR3: TGTGCCAGCACTTGGGGCGTCGAGCAGTACTTC. Encoded protein: CASTWGVEQYF.

This chain joins TRBV6-1 and TRBJ2-7, with 9 positions matching TRBD1. This CDR3 is 15 amino acids long. V lost 2 bases and J lost 2; bases outside the gene matches: 4. CDR1 and CDR2 from the germline V gene are MNHNS and SASEGT. The CDR3 nucleotides read TGTGCCAGCAGTGAACCGGGACAGGGTCCCTACGAGCAGTACTTC. As protein: CASSEPGQGPYEQYF.

This rearrangement joins TRBV10-1 to TRBJ2-4; 11 bases are a match to TRBD2. The V segment lost 0 bases and the J segment 5 bases; nucleotides outside the gene matches: 3. Germline V lookup: CDR1 WNHNN, CDR2 SYGVQD (reference sequence). The CDR3 totals 16 residues. CDR3 nucleotides: TGCGCCAGCAGTGAGTCAAGGACTAGCGGGCAAAACATTCAGTACTTC. This codes for CASSESRTSGQNIQYF.

The genes are TRBV7-9 and TRBJ1-2, with 8 bases matching TRBD1. CDR3 size: 15 residues. J lost 4 bases, V lost 2 bases, and 6 bases had no gene match. Germline V lookup: CDR1 SEHNR, CDR2 FQNEAQ (reference sequence). The CDR3 is CASSLRHGQGYGYTF. DNA for the CDR3: TGTGCCAGCAGCTTACGGCACGGACAGGGCTATGGCTACACCTTC.

The genes are TRBV6-6 and TRBJ2-7, with unresolved D. The CDR3 has 13 residues. V was pared by 7 bases and J by 0 bases, with 10 bases between. CDR1 is MNHNY, CDR2 SVGAGI, per germline (reference sequence). CDR3 sequence reads: CASTRANSYEQYF. DNA of the CDR3: TGTGCCAGCACCAGAGCGAACTCCTACGAGCAGTACTTC.

CDR3 in amino acids: CASSETPGVGNEKLFF. The CDR3 DNA reads TGTGCCAGCAGTGAAACCCCAGGGGTAGGGAATGAAAAACTGTTTTTT. The J gene is TRBJ1-4, the V gene TRBV2; weak D call: TRBD1 (6 bases). V was clipped by 2 bases and J by 5 bases, with 15 bases between them. CDR3 size: 16 residues. Germline V CDR1 and CDR2: SNHLY, FYNNEI.

V gene TRBV28 combines with J gene TRBJ2-7; 9 bases line up with TRBD1. The CDR3 extends over 15 amino acids. Germline trimming cut 5 bases from V and 4 bases from J; bases unmatched to any gene: 9. The germline V gene encodes CDR1 MDHEN and CDR2 SYDVKM. In DNA, the CDR3 is TGTGCCAGCAGTCCCCTTTGGGGGACAGGGTACGAGCAGTACTTC. This encodes CASSPLWGTGYEQYF.

The chain employs TRBV28 and TRBJ2-7, with D possibly TRBD2 on 6 matching bases. CDR1 and CDR2 from the germline V gene are MDHEN and SYDVKM. Between the trimmed V and J ends, which lost 7 bases and 3 bases, there was a span of 22 bases. The CDR3 is made up of 16 amino acids. CDR3: CASTQEGLGIYYEQYF. DNA for the CDR3: TGTGCCAGCACCCAGGAGGGGCTCGGAATATACTACGAGCAGTACTTC. Supplemented by reference TRBV28 and TRBJ2-7, the full variable domain reads DVKVTQSSRYLVKRTGEKVFLECVQDMDHENMFWYRQDPGLGLRLIYFSYDVKMKEKGDIPEGYSVSREKKERFSLILESASTNQTSMYLCASTQEGLGIYYEQYFGPGTRLTVT.

The gene calls are TRBV11-2 and TRBJ2-1, with a possible D match to TRBD2 (5 bases). Trimming removed 4 bases at V and 9 bases at J, with 13 bases between. This CDR3 is 13 amino acids long. The V gene's germline CDR1 is SGHAT and CDR2 FQNNGV. This CDR3 reads CASSSRLRGEQFF. As DNA, the CDR3 is TGTGCCAGCAGCTCACGGCTCCGGGGTGAGCAGTTCTTC.

This chain joins TRBV28 and TRBJ1-6, with TRBD1 matching 8 bases. This CDR3 region has 15 residues. The trim removed 8 bases at V and 7 bases at J, leaving 10 bases unmatched. The germline gives CDR1 MDHEN, CDR2 SYDVKM. Written as DNA, the CDR3 is TGTGCCAGCCTGGGACAGGAGACTACCAATTCACCCCTCCACTTT. It encodes CASLGQETTNSPLHF.

The rearrangement joins TRBV6-5 to TRBJ1-3; D gene uncertain. The germline gives CDR1 MNHEY, CDR2 SVGAGI. V was pared by 5 bases and J by 8 bases, with 16 bases between. This CDR3 contains 14 residues. CDR3: CASSDPGSSDTIYF. The CDR3 DNA reads TGTGCCAGCAGTGACCCCGGCTCATCCGACACCATATATTTT.

The chain couples TRBV2 to TRBJ1-2; no clear D. Germline CDR1 reads SNHLY; CDR2 reads FYNNEI. The CDR3 loop spans 12 amino acids. The CDR3 nucleotides read TGTGCTGTGGGGAGGGCAGGCTATGGCTACACCTTC. As protein: CAVGRAGYGYTF. Full variable domain (remainder filled in from reference TRBV2 and TRBJ1-2): EPEVTQTPSHQVTQMGQEVILRCVPISNHLYFYWYRQILGQKVEFLVSFYNNEISEKSEIFDDQFSVERPDGSNFTLKIRSTKLEDSAMYFCAVGRAGYGYTFGSGTRLTVV.

V usage is TRBV11-3 and J usage is TRBJ1-2; D remains ambiguous. The germline V gene encodes CDR1 SGHNT and CDR2 YENEEA. V was clipped by 1 base and J by 7 bases, with 13 bases between them. The CDR3 extends over 14 amino acids. CDR3 DNA sequence: TGTGCCAGCAGCTTAGCAACGGCGGGTAGTGGCTACACCTTC. This encodes CASSLATAGSGYTF.

The chain uses TRBV25-1 and TRBJ1-2; a possible D gene is TRBD1 (5 bases). CDR3 length equals 13 residues. V shed 3 bases and J shed 8 bases, with 13 bases lying between them. CDR1 is MGHDK, CDR2 SYGVNS, per germline. CDR3 loop: CASSDGTTGGYTF. CDR3 bases: TGTGCCAGCAGTGACGGGACGACCGGGGGCTACACCTTC.

The V call is TRBV5-4, the J call TRBJ2-7; 9 bases fit TRBD1. The CDR3 length is 15 residues. J was trimmed by 2 bases and V by 4 bases; bases with no gene match: 7. Germline CDR1 is SGHNT and CDR2 is YYREEE (reference sequence). The CDR3, as DNA: TGTGCCAGCAGCGCGGGACAGGGTGTCGCCTACGAGCAGTACTTC. Its protein is CASSAGQGVAYEQYF. The variable domain in full, with the rest retrieved from reference TRBV5-4 and TRBJ2-7, is ETGVTQSPTHLIKTRGQQVTLRCSSQSGHNTVSWYQQALGQGPQFIFQYYREEENGRGNFPPRFSGLQFPNYSSELNVNALELDDSALYLCASSAGQGVAYEQYFGPGTRLTVT.

The chain carries TRBV7-2 and TRBJ2-5, with D maybe TRBD1 (6 bases). The length of the CDR3 is 14 residues. V lost 6 bases to trimming and J lost 5 bases, with 16 bases between them. Germline CDR1 is SGHTA and CDR2 is FQGNSA. The CDR3 DNA reads as TGTGCCAGCAGACAGGGACGGCGGTGGGAGACCCAGTACTTC. Translated, it gives CASRQGRRWETQYF.

This chain connects TRBV6-5 to TRBJ1-5; the D is unclear. The CDR3 is 15 residues long. Germline-derived CDR1 and CDR2 are MNHEY and SVGAGI. Trimming left V 0 bases short and J 7 bases short, with 13 bases between. For the CDR3, the DNA is TGTGCCAGCAGTTACTCGAAAGCCCTGGCCCAGCCCCAGCATTTT. Residues: CASSYSKALAQPQHF.

This chain links TRBV29-1 with TRBJ2-3; D possibly matches TRBD1 or TRBD2 (5 bases each). The CDR3 extends over 14 amino acids. V dropped 8 bases and J dropped 1 base, with 16 bases sitting between them. Germline V gene sequence: CDR1 SQVTM, CDR2 ANQGSEA. CDR3: CSSRTLGGTDTQYF. CDR3 nucleotide sequence: TGCAGCTCAAGGACACTCGGGGGCACAGATACGCAGTATTTT.

CDR3 amino acids: CASSQDRLAGRETQYF. The CDR3 nucleotides read TGCGCCAGCAGCCAAGACAGACTAGCGGGGCGGGAGACCCAGTACTTC. The gene calls are TRBV4-1 and TRBJ2-5; TRBD2 matches at 11 bases. CDR3 length: 16 residues. Trimming removed 0 bases from V and 5 bases from J; junction bases left unmatched: 5. Germline V CDR1 and CDR2: MGHRA, YSYEKL.

The chain is built from TRBV6-6 and TRBJ2-7; 9 bases fit TRBD1. The CDR3 extends over 16 amino acids. Germline V CDR1 and CDR2: MNHNY, SVGAGI (reference sequence). The V and J ends lost 2 bases and 0 bases, in that order; junction bases with no gene match: 5. The CDR3 coding sequence is TGTGCCAGCAGTTACCTTGGGACAGGGAGCTCCTACGAGCAGTACTTC. Its protein is CASSYLGTGSSYEQYF.

V usage is TRBV9 and J usage is TRBJ2-1; 11 bases align to TRBD1. Germline lookup yields CDR1 SGDLS and CDR2 YYNGEE. This CDR3 is 16 amino acids long. The V segment lost 4 bases and the J segment 5 bases; nucleotides outside the gene matches: 8. CDR3 in DNA: TGTGCCAGCAGCTACCGGACAGGGGGCATCGACAATGAGCAGTTCTTC. This translates into CASSYRTGGIDNEQFF.